Each of the 19 T cell receptor beta chains below was sequenced from the same sample in a study of blood T cell repertoires in COVID-19. TCRdb keeps only in-frame clones here, not all; method: immunoSEQ multiplex PCR. The sample yields fewer than 350,000 clones, 85% seen once. Sample: PBMCs or T cells enriched from blood (not recorded which). Receptors were obtained from a woman in her twenties or thirties who had been exposed to COVID-19.

The gene calls are TRBV1 and TRBJ2-4; TRBD1 is the table's D call and was not checked against the DNA. TRBV1 is listed as a pseudogene. The CDR3 has 20 amino acids. CDR3 nucleotides: TGCACCAGCAGCCACCACCCCGGGACAGGGCTCATTCTAGCCAAAAACATTCAGTACTTC. This codes for CTSSHHPGTGLILAKNIQYF.

This clone appeared a single time. The rearrangement links TRBV29-1 to TRBJ2-5; the match to TRBD1 covers 7 bases. Germline CDR1 is SQVTM and CDR2 is ANQGSEA. The CDR3 totals 13 residues. CDR3 residues: CRVQTGVRETQYF. In DNA form, the CDR3 reads TGCAGAGTACAAACAGGGGTAAGGGAGACCCAGTACTTC.

The V call is TRBV28, the J call TRBJ2-1; D might be TRBD1 (6 bases). The V and J ends lost 4 bases and 3 bases respectively, with 22 bases between them. The CDR3 covers 18 residues. The germline CDR1 and CDR2 sequences are MDHEN and SYDVKM. CDR3 in DNA: TGTGCCAGCAGTTATAGTCCCCTGGACAGCGTTCTCTACAATGAGCAGTTCTTC. This codes for CASSYSPLDSVLYNEQFF.

The chain has TRBV4-3 and TRBJ2-1; TRBD2 matches 9 bases. From germline, CDR1 is LGHNA and CDR2 YSLEER. The CDR3 spans 16 residues. V gave up 4 bases and J gave up 3 bases; unmatched junction bases: 7. Here the CDR3 DNA reads TGCGCCAGCAGCCGCGGCGGAGCGGGGGGCTACAATGAGCAGTTCTTC. The encoded protein is CASSRGGAGGYNEQFF.

The V and J genes are TRBV10-3 and TRBJ2-2, with 10 bases matching TRBD1. Germline V gives CDR1 ENHRY, CDR2 SYGVKD. The CDR3 totals 14 residues. With 10 bases clipped from V and 5 bases from J, the junction kept 7 bases outside the gene matches. As DNA, the CDR3 is TGTGCCAGTACCGGGACAGGGGTAACCGGGGAGCTGTTTTTT. Translation gives CASTGTGVTGELFF.

The rearrangement links TRBV27 to TRBJ1-1; D is perhaps TRBD1 (6 bases). The CDR3 runs to 17 residues. Germline CDR1 and CDR2: MNHEY and SMNVEV (reference sequence). V gave up 7 bases and J gave up 3 bases, with 24 bases separating them. CDR3 bases: TGTGCCAGCACCCCTCAAGCGGGGGCGACCCGATACACTGAAGCTTTCTTT. Its translation: CASTPQAGATRYTEAFF.

V gene TRBV19 combines with J gene TRBJ1-1; a weak D match, TRBD1 (6 bases). The CDR3 totals 15 residues. The V end lost 7 bases, the J end lost 8 bases, and 23 bases lay between the germline ends. CDR1 and CDR2 (germline): LNHDA, SQIVND (reference sequence). The CDR3 here is CASTKWATGVPEAFF. The CDR3 DNA reads as TGTGCCAGTACCAAATGGGCGACAGGAGTCCCCGAAGCTTTCTTT.

The chain is built from TRBV11-3 and TRBJ2-2; D call uncertain. V shed 5 bases and J shed 8 bases, with 9 bases lying between them. The CDR3 loop spans 12 amino acids. The germline V gene has CDR1 SGHNT and CDR2 YENEEA. CDR3 in DNA: TGTGCCAGCAGCCGCCGAGAAGGGGAGCTGTTTTTT. This gives the protein CASSRREGELFF.

The chain uses TRBV7-9 and TRBJ2-1; 10 bases map to TRBD2. The V gene end was trimmed by 5 bases and the J gene end by 7 bases; junction bases not matched to a gene: 11. The CDR3 has 16 residues. The V gene's germline CDR1 is SEHNR and CDR2 FQNEAQ (reference sequence). Here the CDR3 DNA reads TGTGCCAGCAGCCTAGAGAGCGGGAGGGCCGTGAATGAGCAGTTCTTC. Encoded protein: CASSLESGRAVNEQFF.

This clone was detected once. Germline is not matched at one junction end, which may reflect a read error. This chain joins TRBV7-7 and TRBJ2-5; 9 nucleotides agree with TRBD1. The CDR3 is 17 amino acids. CDR1 and CDR2 (germline): SSHAT, FNYEAQ (reference sequence). In DNA, the CDR3 is TGTGCTAGCAGCTCAAAGACAAGGGGACAGGGTGAAGAGACCCAGTACTTC. As protein: CASSSKTRGQGEETQYF.

The chain recombines TRBV27 with TRBJ2-7; 11 bases agree with TRBD2. CDR1 and CDR2 from the germline V gene are MNHEY and SMNVEV (reference sequence). Germline trimming cut 4 bases from V and 2 bases from J; bases unmatched to any gene: 10. CDR3 length: 17 amino acids. CDR3 nucleotide sequence: TGTGCCAGCAGTTGGGGAGGGACTAGCGGTTCCGCCTACGAGCAGTACTTC. Translation: CASSWGGTSGSAYEQYF.

The chain combines TRBV6-5 with TRBJ1-3, with no clear D. Germline lookup yields CDR1 MNHEY and CDR2 SVGAGI. The CDR3 length is 14 residues. The V gene lost 7 bases and the J gene lost 4 bases, with 14 bases spanning the gap. CDR3: CASMGGVHGNTIYF. Here the CDR3 DNA reads TGTGCCAGCATGGGAGGAGTTCACGGAAACACCATATATTTT.

V and J are TRBV6-5 and TRBJ1-1, with D maybe TRBD1 (5 bases). The CDR3 has 16 residues. CDR1 is MNHEY and CDR2 is SVGAGI in the germline V gene. V gave up 0 bases and J gave up 5 bases, with 16 bases separating them. The CDR3 nucleotides are TGTGCCAGCAGTTACTCGAGTAGGGAGGGGTCGACTGAAGCTTTCTTT. Encoded protein: CASSYSSREGSTEAFF.

The rearrangement links TRBV5-1 to TRBJ1-3; possibly TRBD1 for D (5 bases). The CDR3 runs 15 residues. Trimming took off 3 bases at V and 3 bases at J, with 13 bases between the two ends. CDR1 is SGHRS, CDR2 YFSETQ, per germline. The CDR3 nucleotides read TGCGCCAGCAGCTCCGGGAGGGGCCGTGGAAACACCATATATTTT. Its translation: CASSSGRGRGNTIYF.

The J gene is TRBJ2-7, the V gene TRBV15; TRBD1 aligns across 12 bases. CDR1 and CDR2 from the germline V gene are LNHNV and YYDKDF (reference sequence). The length of the CDR3 is 17 residues. V was pared by 0 bases and J by 7 bases, with 10 bases of the junction left unmatched. CDR3 sequence: CATSRDLGTGGAEEQYF. CDR3 DNA sequence: TGTGCCACCAGCAGAGATCTTGGGACAGGGGGCGCGGAAGAGCAGTACTTC.

The chain links TRBV18 to TRBJ2-3; D gene ambiguous. The CDR3 runs to 13 residues. With 5 bases removed from V and 4 bases from J, the gap between germline ends came to 10 bases. Germline assignment: CDR1 KGHSH and CDR2 LQKENI. CDR3 bases: TGTGCCAGCTCAGCCCGTACACCAGATACGCAGTATTTT. This codes for CASSARTPDTQYF.

The V call is TRBV18, the J call TRBJ1-3, with 7 bases matching TRBD1. CDR3 length: 15 residues. Germline V gene sequence: CDR1 KGHSH, CDR2 LQKENI. J gave up 1 base and V 6 bases, and 6 bases lay outside the gene matches. In DNA, the CDR3 is TGTGCCAGCTCGGAGAGCAGGGGGTCTGGAAACACCATATATTTT. Translation: CASSESRGSGNTIYF.

The chain is built from TRBV11-2 and TRBJ2-4; D perhaps matches TRBD1 (7 bases). There are 13 residues in the CDR3. CDR1 is SGHAT, CDR2 FQNNGV, per germline. Trimming stripped 5 bases from V and 6 bases from J, with 11 bases between. The CDR3 region is CASSQEGANIQYF. DNA of the CDR3: TGTGCCAGCAGCCAGGAGGGGGCAAACATTCAGTACTTC.

This chain uses TRBV3-1 (or the pseudogene TRBV3-2) with TRBJ1-5, with D tentatively TRBD1 (6 bases). This CDR3 has 16 residues. V was cut by 1 base and J by 1 base, with 11 bases left in between. Germline V CDR1 and CDR2: LGHDT, YNNKEL (reference sequence). The DNA for the CDR3 is TGTGCCAGCAGCCAAGCGGGCCAGGGGAGCAATCAGCCCCAGCATTTT. Its protein product is CASSQAGQGSNQPQHF.